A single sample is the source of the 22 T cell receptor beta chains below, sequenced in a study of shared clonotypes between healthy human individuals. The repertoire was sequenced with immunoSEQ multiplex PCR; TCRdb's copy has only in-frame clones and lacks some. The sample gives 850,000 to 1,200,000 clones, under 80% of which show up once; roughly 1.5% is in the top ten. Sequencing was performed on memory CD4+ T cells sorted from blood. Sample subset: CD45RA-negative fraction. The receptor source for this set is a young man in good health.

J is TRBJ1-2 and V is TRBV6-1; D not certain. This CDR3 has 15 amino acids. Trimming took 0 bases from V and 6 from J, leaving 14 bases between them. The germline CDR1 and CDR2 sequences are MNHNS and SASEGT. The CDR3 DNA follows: TGTGCCAGCAGTGAAGCGGGCGGCGGGCCCGATGGCTACACCTTC. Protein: CASSEAGGGPDGYTF.

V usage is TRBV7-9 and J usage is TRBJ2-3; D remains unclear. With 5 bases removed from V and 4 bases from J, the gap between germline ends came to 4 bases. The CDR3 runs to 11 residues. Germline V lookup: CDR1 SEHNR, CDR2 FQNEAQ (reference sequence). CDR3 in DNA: TGTGCCAGCAGCAAGGCAGATACGCAGTATTTT. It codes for CASSKADTQYF.

The CDR3 spells CASSLVQDRNTEAFF. CDR3 nucleotides: TGCGCCAGCAGCTTGGTGCAGGATAGGAACACTGAAGCTTTCTTT. The genes are TRBV5-1 and TRBJ1-1; no clear D gene. The CDR3 extends over 15 amino acids. Germline loops: CDR1 SGHRS, CDR2 YFSETQ. V lost 0 bases and J 1 base, leaving 10 bases between the germline ends. The variable domain in full, with the rest retrieved from reference TRBV5-1 and TRBJ1-1, is KAGVTQTPRYLIKTRGQQVTLSCSPISGHRSVSWYQQTPGQGLQFLFEYFSETQRNKGNFPGRFSGRQFSNSRSEMNVSTLELGDSALYLCASSLVQDRNTEAFFGQGTRLTVV.

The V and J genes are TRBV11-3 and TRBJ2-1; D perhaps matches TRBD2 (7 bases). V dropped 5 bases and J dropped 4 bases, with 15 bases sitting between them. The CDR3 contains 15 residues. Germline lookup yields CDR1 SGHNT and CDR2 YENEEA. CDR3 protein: CASSPGGPVYNEQFF. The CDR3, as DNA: TGTGCCAGCAGCCCCGGGGGGCCAGTTTACAATGAGCAGTTCTTC.

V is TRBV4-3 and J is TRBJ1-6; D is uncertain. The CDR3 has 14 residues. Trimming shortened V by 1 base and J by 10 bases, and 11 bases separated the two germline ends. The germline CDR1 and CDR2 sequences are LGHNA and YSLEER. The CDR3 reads CASSQGYGGSPLHF. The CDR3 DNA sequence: TGCGCCAGCAGCCAAGGGTACGGAGGGTCACCCCTCCACTTT.

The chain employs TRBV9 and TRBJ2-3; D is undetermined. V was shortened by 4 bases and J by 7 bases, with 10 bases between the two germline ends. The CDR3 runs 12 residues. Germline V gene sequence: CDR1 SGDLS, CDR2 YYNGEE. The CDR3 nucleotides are TGTGCCAGCAGCCCGTCCCGGAATACGCAGTATTTT. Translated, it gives CASSPSRNTQYF.

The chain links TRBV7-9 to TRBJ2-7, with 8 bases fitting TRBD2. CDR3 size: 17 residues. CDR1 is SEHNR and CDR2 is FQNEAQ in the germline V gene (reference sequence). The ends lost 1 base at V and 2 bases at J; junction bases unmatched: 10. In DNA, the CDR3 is TGTGCCAGCAGCTTAGGGGCTAGCGGGTTTTCGACCTACGAGCAGTACTTC. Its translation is CASSLGASGFSTYEQYF.

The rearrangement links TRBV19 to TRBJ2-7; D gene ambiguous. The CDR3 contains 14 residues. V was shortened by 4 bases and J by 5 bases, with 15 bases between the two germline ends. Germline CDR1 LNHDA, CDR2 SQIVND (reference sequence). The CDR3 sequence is CASSTRTGIHEQYF. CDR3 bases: TGTGCCAGTAGTACTAGGACGGGCATCCACGAGCAGTACTTC.

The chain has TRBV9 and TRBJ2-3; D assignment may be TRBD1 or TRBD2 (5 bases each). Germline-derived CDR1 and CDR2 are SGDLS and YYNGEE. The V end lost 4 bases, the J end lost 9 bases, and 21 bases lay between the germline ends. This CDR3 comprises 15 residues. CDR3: CASSPVGLAKGTQYF. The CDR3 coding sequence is TGTGCCAGCAGCCCGGTAGGACTTGCTAAGGGGACGCAGTATTTT.

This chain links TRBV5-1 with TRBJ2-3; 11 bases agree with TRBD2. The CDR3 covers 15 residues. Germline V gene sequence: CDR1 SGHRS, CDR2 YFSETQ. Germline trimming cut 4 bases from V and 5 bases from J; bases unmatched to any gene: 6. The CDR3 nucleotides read TGCGCCAGCAGCCTTAGCGGGGGGGATGTAGATACGCAGTATTTT. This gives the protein CASSLSGGDVDTQYF. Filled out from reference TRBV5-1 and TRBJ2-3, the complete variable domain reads KAGVTQTPRYLIKTRGQQVTLSCSPISGHRSVSWYQQTPGQGLQFLFEYFSETQRNKGNFPGRFSGRQFSNSRSEMNVSTLELGDSALYLCASSLSGGDVDTQYFGPGTRLTVL.

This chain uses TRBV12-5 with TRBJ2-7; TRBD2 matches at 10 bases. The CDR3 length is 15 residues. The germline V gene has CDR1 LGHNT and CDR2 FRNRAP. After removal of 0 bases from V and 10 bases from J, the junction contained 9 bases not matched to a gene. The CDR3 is CASGLVRSSGGYQYF. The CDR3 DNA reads TGTGCTAGTGGTTTGGTTCGGAGTAGCGGGGGGTATCAGTACTTC. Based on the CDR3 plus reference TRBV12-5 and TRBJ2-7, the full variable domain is DARVTQTPRHKVTEMGQEVTMRCQPILGHNTVFWYRQTMMQGLELLAYFRNRAPLDDSGMPKDRFSAEMPDATLATLKIQPSEPRDSAVYFCASGLVRSSGGYQYFGPGTRLTVT.

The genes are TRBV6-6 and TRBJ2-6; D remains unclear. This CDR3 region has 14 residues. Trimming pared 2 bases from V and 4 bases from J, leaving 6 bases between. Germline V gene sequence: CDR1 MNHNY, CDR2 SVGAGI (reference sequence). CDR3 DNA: TGTGCCAGCAGTTACCGGGCCGGGGCCAACGTCCTGACTTTC. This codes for CASSYRAGANVLTF.

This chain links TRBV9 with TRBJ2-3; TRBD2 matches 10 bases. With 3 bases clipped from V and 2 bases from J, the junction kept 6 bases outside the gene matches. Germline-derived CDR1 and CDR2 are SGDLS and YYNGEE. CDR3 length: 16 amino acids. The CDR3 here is CASSEAGGLHTDTQYF. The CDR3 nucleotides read TGTGCCAGCAGCGAAGCGGGAGGGTTACACACAGATACGCAGTATTTT.

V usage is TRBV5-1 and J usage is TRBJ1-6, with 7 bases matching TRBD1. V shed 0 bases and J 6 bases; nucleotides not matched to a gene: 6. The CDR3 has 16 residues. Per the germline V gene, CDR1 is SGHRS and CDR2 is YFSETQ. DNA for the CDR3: TGCGCCAGCAGCTTGGGGCCGGGACAGTCTAATTCACCCCTCCACTTT. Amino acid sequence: CASSLGPGQSNSPLHF.

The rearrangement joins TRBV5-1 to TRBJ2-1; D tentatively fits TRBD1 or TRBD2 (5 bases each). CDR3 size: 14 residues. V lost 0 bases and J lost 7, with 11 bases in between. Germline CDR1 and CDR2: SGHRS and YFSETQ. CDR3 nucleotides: TGCGCCAGCAGCTTGGCGGTCAGGGAGAATGAGCAGTTCTTC. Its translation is CASSLAVRENEQFF.

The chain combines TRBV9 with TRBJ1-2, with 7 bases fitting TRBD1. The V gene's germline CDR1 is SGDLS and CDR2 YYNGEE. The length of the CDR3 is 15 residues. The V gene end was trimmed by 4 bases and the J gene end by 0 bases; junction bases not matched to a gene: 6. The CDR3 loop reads CASSPGGHPNYGYTF. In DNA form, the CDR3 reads TGTGCCAGCAGCCCAGGGGGGCATCCTAACTATGGCTACACCTTC.

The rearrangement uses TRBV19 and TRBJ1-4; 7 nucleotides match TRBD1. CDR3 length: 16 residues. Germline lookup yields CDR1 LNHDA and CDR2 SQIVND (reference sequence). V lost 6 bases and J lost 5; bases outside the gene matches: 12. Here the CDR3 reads CASRPSGQARNEKLFF. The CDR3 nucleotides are TGTGCCAGTAGGCCATCTGGACAGGCGAGAAATGAAAAACTGTTTTTT.

CDR3 nucleotides: TGTGCCAGTAGCGGGCTCTTCTACAATGAGCAGTTCTTC. Protein: CASSGLFYNEQFF. V is TRBV19 and J is TRBJ2-1; the D is unclear. The V gene lost 6 bases and the J gene lost 3 bases, with 9 bases spanning the gap. The CDR3 length is 13 residues. Germline CDR1 is LNHDA and CDR2 is SQIVND (reference sequence). The whole variable domain, remainder taken from reference TRBV19 and TRBJ2-1, is DGGITQSPKYLFRKEGQNVTLSCEQNLNHDAMYWYRQDPGQGLRLIYYSQIVNDFQKGDIAEGYSVSREKKESFPLTVTSAQKNPTAFYLCASSGLFYNEQFFGPGTRLTVL.

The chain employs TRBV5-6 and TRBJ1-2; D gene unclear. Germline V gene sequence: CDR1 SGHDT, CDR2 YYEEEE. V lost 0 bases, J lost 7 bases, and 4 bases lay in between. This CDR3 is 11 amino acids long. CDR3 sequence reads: CASSLGAGYTF. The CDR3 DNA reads TGTGCCAGCAGCTTGGGGGCTGGCTACACCTTC.

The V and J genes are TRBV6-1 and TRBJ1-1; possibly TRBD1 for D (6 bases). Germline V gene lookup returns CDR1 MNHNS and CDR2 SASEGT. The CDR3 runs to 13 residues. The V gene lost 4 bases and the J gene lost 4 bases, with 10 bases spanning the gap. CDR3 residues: CASSAGDITEAFF. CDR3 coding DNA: TGTGCCAGCAGTGCCGGGGACATCACTGAAGCTTTCTTT.

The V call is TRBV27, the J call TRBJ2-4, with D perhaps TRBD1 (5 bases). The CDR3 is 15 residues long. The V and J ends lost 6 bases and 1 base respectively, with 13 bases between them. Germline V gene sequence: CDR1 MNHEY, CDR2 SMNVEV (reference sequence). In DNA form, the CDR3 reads TGTGCCAGCAGGATCCAACCAGGGGCCAAAAACATTCAGTACTTC. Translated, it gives CASRIQPGAKNIQYF.

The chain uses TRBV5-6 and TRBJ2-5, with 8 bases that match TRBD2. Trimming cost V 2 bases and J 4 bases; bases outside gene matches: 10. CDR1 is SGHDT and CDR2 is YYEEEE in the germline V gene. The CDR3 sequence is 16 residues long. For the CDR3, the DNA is TGTGCCAGCAGCTTTAATTTCTTCGGGAGGGGAGAGACCCAGTACTTC. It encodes CASSFNFFGRGETQYF.